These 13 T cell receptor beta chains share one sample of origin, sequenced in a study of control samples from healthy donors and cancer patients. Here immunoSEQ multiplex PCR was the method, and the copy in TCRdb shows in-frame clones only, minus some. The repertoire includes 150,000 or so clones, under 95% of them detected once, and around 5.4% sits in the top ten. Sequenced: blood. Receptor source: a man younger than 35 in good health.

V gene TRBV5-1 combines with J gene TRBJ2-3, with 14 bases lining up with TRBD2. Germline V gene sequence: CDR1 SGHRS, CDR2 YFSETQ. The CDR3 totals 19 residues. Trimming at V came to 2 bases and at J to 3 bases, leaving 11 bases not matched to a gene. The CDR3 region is CASSLTTGTSGGGTDTQYF. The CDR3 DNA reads TGCGCCAGCAGCTTAACCACCGGGACTAGCGGGGGAGGTACAGATACGCAGTATTTT. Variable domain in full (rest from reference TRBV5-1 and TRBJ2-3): KAGVTQTPRYLIKTRGQQVTLSCSPISGHRSVSWYQQTPGQGLQFLFEYFSETQRNKGNFPGRFSGRQFSNSRSEMNVSTLELGDSALYLCASSLTTGTSGGGTDTQYFGPGTRLTVL.

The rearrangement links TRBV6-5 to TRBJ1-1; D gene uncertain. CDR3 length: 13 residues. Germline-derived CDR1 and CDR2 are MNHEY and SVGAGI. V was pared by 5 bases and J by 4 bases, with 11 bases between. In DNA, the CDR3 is TGTGCCAGCAGTAGGGAAGGTACCACTGAAGCTTTCTTT. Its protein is CASSREGTTEAFF.

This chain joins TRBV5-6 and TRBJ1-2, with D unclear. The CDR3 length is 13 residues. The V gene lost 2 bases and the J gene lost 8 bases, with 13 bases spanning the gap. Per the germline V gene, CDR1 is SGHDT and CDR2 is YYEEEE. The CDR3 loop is CASSFRAREGYTF. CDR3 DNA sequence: TGTGCCAGCAGCTTCCGGGCCCGAGAAGGCTACACCTTC.

The CDR3 loop reads CASSRDSSLGQYF. CDR3 in DNA: TGTGCCAGCAGCCGGGACTCCTCCCTAGGGCAGTACTTC. The V and J genes are TRBV6-5 and TRBJ2-7; tentatively, D is TRBD2 (6 bases). CDR1 and CDR2 from the germline V gene are MNHEY and SVGAGI. This CDR3 is built from 13 residues. Trimming shortened V by 6 bases and J by 9 bases, and 18 bases separated the two germline ends.

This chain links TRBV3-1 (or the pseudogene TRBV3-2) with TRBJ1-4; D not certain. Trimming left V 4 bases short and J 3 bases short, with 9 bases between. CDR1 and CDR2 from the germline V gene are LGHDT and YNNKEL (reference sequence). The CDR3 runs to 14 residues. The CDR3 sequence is CASSRIGSNEKLFF. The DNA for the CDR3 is TGTGCCAGCAGCCGAATAGGTTCTAATGAAAAACTGTTTTTT.

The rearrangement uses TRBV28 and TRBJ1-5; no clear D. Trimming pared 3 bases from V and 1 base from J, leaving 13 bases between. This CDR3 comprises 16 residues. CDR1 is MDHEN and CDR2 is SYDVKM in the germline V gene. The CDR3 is CASSFRRNNSNQPQHF. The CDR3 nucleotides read TGTGCCAGCAGTTTTCGACGAAACAACAGCAATCAGCCCCAGCATTTT.

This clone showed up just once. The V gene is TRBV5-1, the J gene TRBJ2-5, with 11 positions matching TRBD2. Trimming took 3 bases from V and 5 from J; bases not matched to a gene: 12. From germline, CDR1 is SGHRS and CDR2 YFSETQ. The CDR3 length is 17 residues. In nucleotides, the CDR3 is TGCGCCAGCAGCTCCGGGGGGCTAGCGGGAGGAGGGGAGACCCAGTACTTC. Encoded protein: CASSSGGLAGGGETQYF.

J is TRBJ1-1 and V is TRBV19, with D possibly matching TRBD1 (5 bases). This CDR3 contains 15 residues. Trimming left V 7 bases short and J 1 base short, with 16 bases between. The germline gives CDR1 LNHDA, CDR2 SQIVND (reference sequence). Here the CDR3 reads CASIERGRGNTEAFF. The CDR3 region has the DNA TGTGCCAGTATTGAGAGGGGAAGGGGGAACACTGAAGCTTTCTTT.

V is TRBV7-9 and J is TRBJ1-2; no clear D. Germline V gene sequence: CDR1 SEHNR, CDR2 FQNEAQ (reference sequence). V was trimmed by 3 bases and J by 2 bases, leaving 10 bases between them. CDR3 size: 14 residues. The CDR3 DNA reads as TGTGCCAGCAGCTTGGTGGTCTCAAACTATGGCTACACCTTC. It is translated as CASSLVVSNYGYTF. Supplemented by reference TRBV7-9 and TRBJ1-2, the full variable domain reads DTGVSQNPRHKITKRGQNVTFRCDPISEHNRLYWYRQTLGQGPEFLTYFQNEAQLEKSRLLSDRFSAERPKGSFSTLEIQRTEQGDSAMYLCASSLVVSNYGYTFGSGTRLTVV.

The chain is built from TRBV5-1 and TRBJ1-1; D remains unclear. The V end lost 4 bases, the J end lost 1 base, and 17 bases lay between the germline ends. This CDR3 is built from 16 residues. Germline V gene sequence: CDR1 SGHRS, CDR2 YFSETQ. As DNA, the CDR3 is TGCGCCAGCAGCACGGCTCCCCCTACCTCGAACACTGAAGCTTTCTTT. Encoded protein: CASSTAPPTSNTEAFF.

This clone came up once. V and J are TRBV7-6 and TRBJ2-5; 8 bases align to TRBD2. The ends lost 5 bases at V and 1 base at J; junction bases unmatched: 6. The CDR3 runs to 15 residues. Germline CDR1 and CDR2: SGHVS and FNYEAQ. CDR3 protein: CASSASGGAQETQYF. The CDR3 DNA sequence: TGTGCCAGCAGCGCTTCCGGGGGGGCCCAAGAGACCCAGTACTTC.

CDR3 amino acids: CASSPGLAGGQETQYF. The CDR3 bases are TGTGCCAGTAGTCCCGGACTAGCGGGGGGACAAGAGACCCAGTACTTC. V gene TRBV19 combines with J gene TRBJ2-5; 14 nucleotides agree with TRBD2. The CDR3 loop spans 16 amino acids. Losses at the gene ends were 5 bases for V and 2 bases for J; bases not matched to a gene: 4. Germline V gene data show CDR1 as LNHDA and CDR2 as SQIVND (reference sequence).

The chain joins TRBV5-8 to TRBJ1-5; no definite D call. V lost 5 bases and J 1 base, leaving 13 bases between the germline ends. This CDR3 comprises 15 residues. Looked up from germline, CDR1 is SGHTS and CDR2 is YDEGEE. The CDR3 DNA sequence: TGTGCCAGCAGTTCCCTGGGGTTCAGCAATCAGCCCCAGCATTTT. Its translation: CASSSLGFSNQPQHF.